The 2 T cell receptor beta chains reported below all come from one sample, sequenced in a study of blood T cell repertoires in COVID-19. Clones were sequenced by immunoSEQ multiplex PCR, and TCRdb holds only the in-frame ones, with some missing. This sample has 250,000 to 350,000 clones, with approximately 91% found just once. Sequenced input: peripheral blood. These receptor sequences come from a woman younger than 45 with COVID-19, enrolled during active disease.

The gene calls are TRBV27 and TRBJ2-7; 7 bases align to TRBD1. V trimming: 5 bases; J trimming: 1 base; junction bases outside the gene matches: 8. The CDR3 contains 15 residues. Germline V gene lookup returns CDR1 MNHEY and CDR2 SMNVEV (reference sequence). The CDR3 bases are TGTGCCAGCAGTCTTTTGCCGGGACAGTCCTACGAGCAGTACTTC. Translation: CASSLLPGQSYEQYF.

CDR3: CASSFTSGTYNEQFF. For the CDR3, the DNA is TGCGCCAGCAGCTTCACTAGCGGTACCTACAATGAGCAGTTCTTC. V usage is TRBV5-1 and J usage is TRBJ2-1; 8 bases are shared with TRBD2. Unmatched junction bases numbered 3, after V lost 2 bases and J lost 2 bases. Per germline, CDR1 SGHRS and CDR2 YFSETQ. There are 15 residues in the CDR3.